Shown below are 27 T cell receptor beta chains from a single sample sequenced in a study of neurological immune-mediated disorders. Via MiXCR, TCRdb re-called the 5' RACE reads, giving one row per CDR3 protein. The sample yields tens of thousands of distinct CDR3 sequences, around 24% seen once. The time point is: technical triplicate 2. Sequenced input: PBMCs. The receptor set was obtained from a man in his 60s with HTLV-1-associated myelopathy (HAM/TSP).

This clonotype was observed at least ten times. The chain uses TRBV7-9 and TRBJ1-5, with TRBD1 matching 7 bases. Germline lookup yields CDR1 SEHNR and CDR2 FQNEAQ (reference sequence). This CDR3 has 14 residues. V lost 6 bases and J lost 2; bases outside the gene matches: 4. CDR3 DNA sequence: TGTGCCAGCAGTATAGGGACAGGCAATCAGCCCCAGCATTTT. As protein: CASSIGTGNQPQHF.

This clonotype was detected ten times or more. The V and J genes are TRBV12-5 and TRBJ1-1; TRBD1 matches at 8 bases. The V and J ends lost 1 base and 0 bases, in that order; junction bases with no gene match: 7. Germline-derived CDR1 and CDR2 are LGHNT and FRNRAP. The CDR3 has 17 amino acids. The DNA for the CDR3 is TGTGCTAGTGGTTTGGATCCCCAGACAGGGGTGAACACTGAAGCTTTCTTT. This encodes CASGLDPQTGVNTEAFF.

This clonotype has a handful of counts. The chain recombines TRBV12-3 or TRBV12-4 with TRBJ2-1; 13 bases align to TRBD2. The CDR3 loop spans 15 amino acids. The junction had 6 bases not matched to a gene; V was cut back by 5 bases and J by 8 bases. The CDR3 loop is CASSRLAGGRDEQFF. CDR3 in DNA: TGTGCCAGCAGTAGACTAGCGGGAGGAAGGGATGAGCAGTTCTTC.

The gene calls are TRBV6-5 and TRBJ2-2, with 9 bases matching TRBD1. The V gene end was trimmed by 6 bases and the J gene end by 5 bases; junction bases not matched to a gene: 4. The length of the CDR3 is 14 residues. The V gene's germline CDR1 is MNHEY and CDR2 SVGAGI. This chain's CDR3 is CASSRDRATGELFF. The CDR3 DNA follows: TGTGCCAGCAGCCGGGACAGGGCTACCGGGGAGCTGTTTTTT.

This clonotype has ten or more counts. This CDR3 reads CASSFLGQGGETQYF. The DNA for the CDR3 is TGTGCCAGCAGCTTTTTAGGACAGGGCGGAGAGACCCAGTACTTC. This chain uses TRBV7-8 with TRBJ2-5; 8 positions agree with TRBD1. J lost 4 bases, V lost 3 bases, and 7 bases had no gene match. CDR3 length equals 15 residues. The germline V gene encodes CDR1 SGHVS and CDR2 FQNEAQ.

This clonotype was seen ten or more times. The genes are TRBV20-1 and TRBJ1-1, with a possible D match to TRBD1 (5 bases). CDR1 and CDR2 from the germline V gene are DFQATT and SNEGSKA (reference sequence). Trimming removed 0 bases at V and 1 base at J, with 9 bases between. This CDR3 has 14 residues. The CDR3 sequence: CSARDRRGNTEAFF. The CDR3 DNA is TGCAGTGCTAGAGATAGAAGGGGGAACACTGAAGCTTTCTTT.

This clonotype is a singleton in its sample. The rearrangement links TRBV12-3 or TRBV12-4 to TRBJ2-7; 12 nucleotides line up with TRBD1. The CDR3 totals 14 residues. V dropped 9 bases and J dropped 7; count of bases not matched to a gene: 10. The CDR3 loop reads CASNPGQGAREQYF. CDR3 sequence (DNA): TGTGCCAGTAACCCGGGACAGGGGGCAAGGGAGCAGTACTTC.

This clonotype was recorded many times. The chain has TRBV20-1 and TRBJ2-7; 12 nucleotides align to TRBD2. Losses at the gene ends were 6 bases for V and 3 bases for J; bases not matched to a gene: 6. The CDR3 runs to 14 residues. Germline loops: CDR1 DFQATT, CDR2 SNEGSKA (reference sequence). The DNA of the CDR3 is TGCAGTGCAGACCTAGCGGGAGGGCACTACGAGCAGTACTTC. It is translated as CSADLAGGHYEQYF.

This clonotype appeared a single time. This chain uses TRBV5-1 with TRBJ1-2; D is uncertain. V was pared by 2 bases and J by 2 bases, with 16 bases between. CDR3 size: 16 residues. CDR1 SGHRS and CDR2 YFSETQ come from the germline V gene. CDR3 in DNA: TGCGCCAGCAGCTTTATTAAGGGCGAGGAAAACTATGGCTACACCTTC. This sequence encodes CASSFIKGEENYGYTF.

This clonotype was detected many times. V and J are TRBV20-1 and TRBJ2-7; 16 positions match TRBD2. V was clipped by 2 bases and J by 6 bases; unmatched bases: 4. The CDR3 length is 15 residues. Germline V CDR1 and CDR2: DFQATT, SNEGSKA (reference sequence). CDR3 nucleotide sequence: TGCAGTGCTAGAAAGGGACTAGCGGGAGGGCCCGAGCAGTACTTC. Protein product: CSARKGLAGGPEQYF.

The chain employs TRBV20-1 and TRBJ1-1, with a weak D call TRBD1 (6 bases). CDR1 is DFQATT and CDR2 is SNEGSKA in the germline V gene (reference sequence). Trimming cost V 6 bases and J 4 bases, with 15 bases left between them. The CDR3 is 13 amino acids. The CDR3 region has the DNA TGCAGTGCCACGGGGCAGGGGATCACTGAAGCTTTCTTT. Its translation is CSATGQGITEAFF.

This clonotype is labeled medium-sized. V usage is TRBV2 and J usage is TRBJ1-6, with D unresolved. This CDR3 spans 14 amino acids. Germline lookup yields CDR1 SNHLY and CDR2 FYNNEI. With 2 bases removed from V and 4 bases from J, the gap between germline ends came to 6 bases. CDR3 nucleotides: TGTGCCAGCAGTGAACAGAGTTATAATTCACCCCTCCACTTT. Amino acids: CASSEQSYNSPLHF.

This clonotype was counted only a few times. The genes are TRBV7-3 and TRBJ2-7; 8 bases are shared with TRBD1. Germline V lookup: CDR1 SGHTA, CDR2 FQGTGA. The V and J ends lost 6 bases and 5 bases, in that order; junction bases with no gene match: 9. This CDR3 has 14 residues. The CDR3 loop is CASRPTGAENEQYF. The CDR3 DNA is TGTGCCAGCAGGCCGACAGGGGCGGAAAACGAGCAGTACTTC.

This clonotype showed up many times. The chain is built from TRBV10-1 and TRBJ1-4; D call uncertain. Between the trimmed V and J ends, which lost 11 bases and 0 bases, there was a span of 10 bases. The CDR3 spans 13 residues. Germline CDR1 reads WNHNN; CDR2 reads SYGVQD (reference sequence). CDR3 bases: TGCGCCGGAGGGAGAACAACTAATGAAAAACTGTTTTTT. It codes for CAGGRTTNEKLFF.

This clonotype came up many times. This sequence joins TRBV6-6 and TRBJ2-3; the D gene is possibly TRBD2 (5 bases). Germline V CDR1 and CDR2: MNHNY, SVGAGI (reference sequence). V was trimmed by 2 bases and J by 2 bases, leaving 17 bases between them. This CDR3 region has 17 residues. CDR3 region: CASSYPLQRRSTDTQYF. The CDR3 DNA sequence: TGTGCCAGCAGTTACCCGCTACAGCGGAGGTCCACAGATACGCAGTATTTT.

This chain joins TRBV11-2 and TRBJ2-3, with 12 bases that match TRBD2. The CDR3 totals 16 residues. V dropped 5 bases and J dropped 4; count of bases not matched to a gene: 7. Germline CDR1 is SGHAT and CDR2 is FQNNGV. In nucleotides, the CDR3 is TGTGCCAGCAGCCTCGAGACTAGCGGGAGTCCAGATACGCAGTATTTT. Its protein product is CASSLETSGSPDTQYF.

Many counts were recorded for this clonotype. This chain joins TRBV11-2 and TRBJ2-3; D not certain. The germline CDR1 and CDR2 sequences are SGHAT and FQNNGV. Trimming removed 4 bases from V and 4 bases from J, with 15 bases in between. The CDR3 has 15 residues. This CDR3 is CASSSLARVADTQYF. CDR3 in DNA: TGTGCCAGCAGCTCTTTAGCCCGAGTGGCAGATACGCAGTATTTT.

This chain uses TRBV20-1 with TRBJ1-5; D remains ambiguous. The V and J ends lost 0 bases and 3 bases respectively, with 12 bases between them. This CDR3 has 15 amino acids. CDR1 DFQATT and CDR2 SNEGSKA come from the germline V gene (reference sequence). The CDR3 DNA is TGCAGTGCTAGAGATTCCAACAGCTTCAATCAGCCCCAGCATTTT. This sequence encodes CSARDSNSFNQPQHF.

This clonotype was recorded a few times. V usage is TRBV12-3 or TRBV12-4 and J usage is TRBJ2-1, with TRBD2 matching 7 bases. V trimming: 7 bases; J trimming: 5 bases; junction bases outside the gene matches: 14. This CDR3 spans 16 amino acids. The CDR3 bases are TGTGCCAGCACCCACGGGGGGAAACACACACACAATGAGCAGTTCTTC. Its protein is CASTHGGKHTHNEQFF.

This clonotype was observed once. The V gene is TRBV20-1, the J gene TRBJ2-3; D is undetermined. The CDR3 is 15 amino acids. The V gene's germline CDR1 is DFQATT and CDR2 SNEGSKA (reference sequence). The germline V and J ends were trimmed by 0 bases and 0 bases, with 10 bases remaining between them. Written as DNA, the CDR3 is TGCAGTGCTAGAGATCTCACCACTAGCACAGATACGCAGTATTTT. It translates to CSARDLTTSTDTQYF.

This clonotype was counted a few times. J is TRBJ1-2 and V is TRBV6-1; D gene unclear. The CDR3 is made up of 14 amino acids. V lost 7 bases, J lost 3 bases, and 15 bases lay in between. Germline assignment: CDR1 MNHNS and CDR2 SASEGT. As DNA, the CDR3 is TGTGCCAGCACGATGGGCCCGCGTGACTATGGCTACACCTTC. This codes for CASTMGPRDYGYTF.

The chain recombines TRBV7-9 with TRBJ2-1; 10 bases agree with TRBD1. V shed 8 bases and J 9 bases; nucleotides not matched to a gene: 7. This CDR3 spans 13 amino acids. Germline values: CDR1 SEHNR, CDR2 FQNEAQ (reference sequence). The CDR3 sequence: CASVGTGDGEQFF. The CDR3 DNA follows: TGTGCCAGCGTCGGGACAGGGGACGGTGAGCAGTTCTTC.

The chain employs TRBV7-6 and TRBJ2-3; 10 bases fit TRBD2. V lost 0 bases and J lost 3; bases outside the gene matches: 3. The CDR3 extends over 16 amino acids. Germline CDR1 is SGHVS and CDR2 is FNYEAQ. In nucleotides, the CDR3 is TGTGCCAGCAGCTTAGCCCCGGGACTAGCGACAGATACGCAGTATTTT. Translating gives CASSLAPGLATDTQYF.

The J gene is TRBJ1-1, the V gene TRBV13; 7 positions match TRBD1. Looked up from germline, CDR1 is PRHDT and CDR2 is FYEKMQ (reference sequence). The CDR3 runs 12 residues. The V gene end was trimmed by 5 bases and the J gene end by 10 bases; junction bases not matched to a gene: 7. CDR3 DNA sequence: TGTGCCAGCAGCCTGACAGGGATAGGAGCTTTCTTT. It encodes CASSLTGIGAFF.

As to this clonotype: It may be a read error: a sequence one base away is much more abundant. For the CDR3, the DNA is TGTGCCATCTCCCTGGGGTCGAGCAATCAGCCCCAGCATTTT. Residues: CAISLGSSNQPQHF. The chain uses TRBV12-3 or TRBV12-4 and TRBJ1-5; D gene unclear. The CDR3 covers 14 residues. The V end was cut by 10 bases, the J end by 1 base, with 14 bases between.

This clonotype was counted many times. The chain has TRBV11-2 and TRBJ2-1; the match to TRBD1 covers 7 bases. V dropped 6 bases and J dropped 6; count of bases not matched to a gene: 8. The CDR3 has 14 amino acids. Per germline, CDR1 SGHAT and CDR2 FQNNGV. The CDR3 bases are TGTGCCAGCAGTTTGGACAGGTTTTTCAATGAGCAGTTCTTC. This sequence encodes CASSLDRFFNEQFF.

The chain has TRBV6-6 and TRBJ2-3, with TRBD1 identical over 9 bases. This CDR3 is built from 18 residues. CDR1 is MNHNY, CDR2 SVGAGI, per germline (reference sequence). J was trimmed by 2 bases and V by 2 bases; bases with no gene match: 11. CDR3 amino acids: CASSYPADRGSHTDTQYF. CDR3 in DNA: TGTGCCAGCAGTTACCCTGCGGACAGGGGAAGTCACACAGATACGCAGTATTTT.